This T cell receptor beta chain derives from a study of blood T cell repertoires in COVID-19. In the study overall: The cDNA or gDNA used as material had been derived from T cells, B-cell-depleted T cells, or PBMCs.

In the authors' workflow: Reference gene primer amplification yielded estimated nucleated cell counts. Profiling relied on immunoSEQ multiplex PCR, and the TCRdb table lists in-frame clones only, not all of them. V, J and clone size were drawn from that table, and D and trimming were deduced from the DNA. The profile shows approximately 94,000 clones, more than 85% of them singletons. This CDR3 is 13 amino acids long. Trimming removed 7 bases at V and 10 bases at J, with 17 bases between. Germline V gene data show CDR1 as ENHRY and CDR2 as SYGVKD. The TCR comes from a man aged 45-60 years with active COVID-19. Sequenced: peripheral blood. The chain couples TRBV10-3 to TRBJ2-1; the D gene is possibly TRBD2 (6 bases). The CDR3 reads CAITGTARGEQFF. The CDR3 DNA reads as TGTGCCATCACCGGGACTGCCCGCGGGGAGCAGTTCTTC.